The entry that follows covers one T cell receptor beta chain sequence. J was trimmed by 0 bases and V by 3 bases; bases with no gene match: 8. Germline V gene data show CDR1 as ENHRY and CDR2 as SYGVKD. The CDR3 is 18 amino acids. Sequenced by immunoSEQ multiplex PCR; TCRdb stores in-frame clones only, minus some. This table has around 100,000 clones, about nine tenths appearing once. This entry comes from a study of T cell changes during pregnancy in multiple sclerosis. The receptor comes from a female donor with multiple sclerosis, enrolled in a pregnancy study. This chain links TRBV10-3 with TRBJ2-6; 7 bases fit TRBD1. Here the sequenced sample was peripheral blood, taken after pregnancy. The CDR3, as DNA: TGTGCCATCAGTGAATGGGATGGACAGGACTCTGGGGCCAACGTCCTGACTTTC. It codes for CAISEWDGQDSGANVLTF.